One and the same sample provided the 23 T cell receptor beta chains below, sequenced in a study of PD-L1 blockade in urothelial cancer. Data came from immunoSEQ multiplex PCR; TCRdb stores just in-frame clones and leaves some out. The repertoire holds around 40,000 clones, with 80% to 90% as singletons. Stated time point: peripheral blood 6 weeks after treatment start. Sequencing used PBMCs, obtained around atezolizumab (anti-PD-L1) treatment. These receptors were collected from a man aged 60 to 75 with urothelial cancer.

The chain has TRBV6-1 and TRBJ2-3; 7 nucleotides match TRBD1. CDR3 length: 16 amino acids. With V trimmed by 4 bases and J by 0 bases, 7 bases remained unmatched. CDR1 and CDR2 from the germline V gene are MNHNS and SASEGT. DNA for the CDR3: TGTGCCAGCAGTGTACAGGGGTCGACTAGCACAGATACGCAGTATTTT. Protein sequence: CASSVQGSTSTDTQYF.

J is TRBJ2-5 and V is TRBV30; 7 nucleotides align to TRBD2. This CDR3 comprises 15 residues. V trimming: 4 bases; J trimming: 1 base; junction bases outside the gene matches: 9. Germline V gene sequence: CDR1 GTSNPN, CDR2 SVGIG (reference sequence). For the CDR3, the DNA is TGTGCCTGGATCAGGGCTAGCGGTCCCCAAGAGACCCAGTACTTC. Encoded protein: CAWIRASGPQETQYF.

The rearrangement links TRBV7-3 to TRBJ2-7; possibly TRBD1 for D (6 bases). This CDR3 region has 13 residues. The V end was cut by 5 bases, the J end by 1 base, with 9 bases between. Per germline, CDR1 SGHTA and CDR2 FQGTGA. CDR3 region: CASSQDSSYEQYF. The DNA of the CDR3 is TGTGCCAGCAGCCAGGACAGTTCCTACGAGCAGTACTTC.

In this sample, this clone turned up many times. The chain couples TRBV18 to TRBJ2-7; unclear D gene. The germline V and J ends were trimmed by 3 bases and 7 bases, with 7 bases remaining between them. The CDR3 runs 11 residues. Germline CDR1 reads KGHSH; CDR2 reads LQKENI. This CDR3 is CASSPDLEQYF. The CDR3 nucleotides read TGTGCCAGCTCACCCGACTTGGAGCAGTACTTC.

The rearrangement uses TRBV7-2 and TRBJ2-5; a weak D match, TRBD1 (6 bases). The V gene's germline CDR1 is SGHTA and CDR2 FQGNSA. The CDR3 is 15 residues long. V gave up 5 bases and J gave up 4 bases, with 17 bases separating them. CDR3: CASSTRQAGRETQYF. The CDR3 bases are TGTGCCAGCAGCACTAGACAGGCAGGGCGAGAGACCCAGTACTTC.

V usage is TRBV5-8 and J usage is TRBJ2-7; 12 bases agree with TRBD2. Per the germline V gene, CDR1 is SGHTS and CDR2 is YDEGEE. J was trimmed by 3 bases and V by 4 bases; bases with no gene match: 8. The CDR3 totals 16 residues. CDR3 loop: CASSIKTSGRSYEQYF. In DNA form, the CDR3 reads TGTGCCAGCAGCATCAAAACTAGCGGGAGGAGCTACGAGCAGTACTTC.

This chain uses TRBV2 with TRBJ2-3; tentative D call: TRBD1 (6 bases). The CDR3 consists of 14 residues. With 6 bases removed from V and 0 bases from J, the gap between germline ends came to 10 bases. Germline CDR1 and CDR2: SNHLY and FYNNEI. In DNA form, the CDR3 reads TGTGCCAGCAGACGGACAGTGAGCACAGATACGCAGTATTTT. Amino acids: CASRRTVSTDTQYF.

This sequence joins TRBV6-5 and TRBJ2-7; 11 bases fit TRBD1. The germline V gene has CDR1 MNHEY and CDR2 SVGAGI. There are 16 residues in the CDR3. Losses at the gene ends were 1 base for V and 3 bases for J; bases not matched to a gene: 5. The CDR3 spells CASSYYRTGGGYEQYF. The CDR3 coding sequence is TGTGCCAGCAGTTACTACCGGACAGGGGGCGGCTACGAGCAGTACTTC.

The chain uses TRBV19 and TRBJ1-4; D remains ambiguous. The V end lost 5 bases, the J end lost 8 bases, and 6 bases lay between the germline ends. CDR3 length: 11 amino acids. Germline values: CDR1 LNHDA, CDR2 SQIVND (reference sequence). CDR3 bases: TGTGCCAGTAGTGGAGGGGAAAAACTGTTTTTT. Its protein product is CASSGGEKLFF.

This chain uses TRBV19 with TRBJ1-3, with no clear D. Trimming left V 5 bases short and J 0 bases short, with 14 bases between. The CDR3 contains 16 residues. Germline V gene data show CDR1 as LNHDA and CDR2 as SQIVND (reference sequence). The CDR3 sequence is CASSPEAGVSGNTIYF. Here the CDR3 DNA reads TGTGCCAGTAGTCCTGAAGCGGGTGTCTCTGGAAACACCATATATTTT. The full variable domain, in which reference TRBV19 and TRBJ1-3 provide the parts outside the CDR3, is DGGITQSPKYLFRKEGQNVTLSCEQNLNHDAMYWYRQDPGQGLRLIYYSQIVNDFQKGDIAEGYSVSREKKESFPLTVTSAQKNPTAFYLCASSPEAGVSGNTIYFGEGSWLTVV.

CDR3 amino acids: CASSRTSGGAGEQFF. CDR3 coding DNA: TGTGCCAGCAGCCGAACTAGCGGGGGGGCCGGAGAGCAGTTCTTC. The chain recombines TRBV7-9 with TRBJ2-1, with 13 nucleotides matching TRBD2. The junction had 8 bases not matched to a gene; V was cut back by 5 bases and J by 10 bases. The CDR3 extends over 15 amino acids. Germline CDR1 reads SEHNR; CDR2 reads FQNEAQ (reference sequence).

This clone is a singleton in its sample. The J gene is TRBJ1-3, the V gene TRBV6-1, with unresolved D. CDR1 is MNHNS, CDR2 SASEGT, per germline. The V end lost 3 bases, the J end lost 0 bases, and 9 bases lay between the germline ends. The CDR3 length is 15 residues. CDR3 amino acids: CASSDRHTSGNTIYF. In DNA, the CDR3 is TGTGCCAGCAGTGACCGACACACCTCTGGAAACACCATATATTTT.

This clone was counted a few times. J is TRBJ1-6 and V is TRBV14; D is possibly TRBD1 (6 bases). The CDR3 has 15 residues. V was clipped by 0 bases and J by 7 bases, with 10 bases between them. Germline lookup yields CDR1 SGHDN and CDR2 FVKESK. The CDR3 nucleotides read TGTGCCAGCAGCCAAGAAGGGGGATTGAATTCACCCCTCCACTTT. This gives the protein CASSQEGGLNSPLHF.

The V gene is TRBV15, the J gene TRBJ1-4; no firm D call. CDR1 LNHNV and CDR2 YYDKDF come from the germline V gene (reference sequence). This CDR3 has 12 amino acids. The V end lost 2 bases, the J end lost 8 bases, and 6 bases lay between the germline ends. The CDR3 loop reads CATSRNQEKLFF. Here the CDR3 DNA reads TGTGCCACCAGCAGAAACCAGGAAAAACTGTTTTTT.

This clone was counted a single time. CDR3 sequence (DNA): TGTGCCATCAGTGACCCCGATCGACAGGGGACTAATGAAAAACTGTTTTTT. Protein sequence: CAISDPDRQGTNEKLFF. The V and J genes are TRBV10-3 and TRBJ1-4, with 8 positions matching TRBD1. Per germline, CDR1 ENHRY and CDR2 SYGVKD. J lost 2 bases, V lost 3 bases, and 8 bases had no gene match. The CDR3 sequence is 17 residues long.

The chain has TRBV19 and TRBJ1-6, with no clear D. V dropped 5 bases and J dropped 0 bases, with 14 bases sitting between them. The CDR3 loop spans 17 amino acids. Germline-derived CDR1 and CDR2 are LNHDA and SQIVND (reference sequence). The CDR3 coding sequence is TGTGCCAGTAGTGAGTCGGGAGAAAGCTCCTATAATTCACCCCTCCACTTT. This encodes CASSESGESSYNSPLHF.

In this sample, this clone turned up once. The CDR3 nucleotides read TGCGCCAGCAGTTGGGACAGGGGTGACTACAATGAGCAGTTCTTC. It is translated as CASSWDRGDYNEQFF. The chain has TRBV5-1 and TRBJ2-1; 10 nucleotides line up with TRBD1. This CDR3 spans 15 amino acids. The germline V gene encodes CDR1 SGHRS and CDR2 YFSETQ. Germline trimming cut 5 bases from V and 3 bases from J; bases unmatched to any gene: 5.

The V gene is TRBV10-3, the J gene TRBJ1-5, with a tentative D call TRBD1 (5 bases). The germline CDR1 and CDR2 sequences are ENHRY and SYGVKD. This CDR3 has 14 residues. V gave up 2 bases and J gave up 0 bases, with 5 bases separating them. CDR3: CAISEGASNQPQHF. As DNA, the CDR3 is TGTGCCATCAGTGAGGGGGCTAGCAATCAGCCCCAGCATTTT.

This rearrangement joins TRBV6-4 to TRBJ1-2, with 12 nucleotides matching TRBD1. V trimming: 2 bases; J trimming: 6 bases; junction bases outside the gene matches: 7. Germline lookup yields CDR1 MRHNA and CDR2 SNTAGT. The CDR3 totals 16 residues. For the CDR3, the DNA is TGTGCCAGCAGTGACGGGACAGGGGGCGGACTTAATGGCTACACCTTC. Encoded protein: CASSDGTGGGLNGYTF.

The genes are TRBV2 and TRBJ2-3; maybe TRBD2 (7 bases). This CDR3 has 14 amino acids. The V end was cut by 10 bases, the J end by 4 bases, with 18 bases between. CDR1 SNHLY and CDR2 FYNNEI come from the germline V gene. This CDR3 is CATRGGGMADTQYF. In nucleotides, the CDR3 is TGTGCCACAAGGGGGGGCGGGATGGCAGATACGCAGTATTTT.

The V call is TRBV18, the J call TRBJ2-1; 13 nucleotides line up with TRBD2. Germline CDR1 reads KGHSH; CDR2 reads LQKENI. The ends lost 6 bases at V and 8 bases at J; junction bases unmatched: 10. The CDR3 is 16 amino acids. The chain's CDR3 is CASSRGTSGIRDEQFF. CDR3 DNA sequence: TGTGCCAGCTCCCGCGGGACTAGCGGGATTAGGGATGAGCAGTTCTTC.

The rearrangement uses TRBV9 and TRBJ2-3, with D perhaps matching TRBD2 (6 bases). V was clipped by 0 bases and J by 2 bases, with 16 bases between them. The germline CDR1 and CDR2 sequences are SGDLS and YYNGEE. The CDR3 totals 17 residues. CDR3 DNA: TGTGCCAGCAGCGTAGCGAGGGGAGGTTTTATCACAGATACGCAGTATTTT. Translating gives CASSVARGGFITDTQYF.

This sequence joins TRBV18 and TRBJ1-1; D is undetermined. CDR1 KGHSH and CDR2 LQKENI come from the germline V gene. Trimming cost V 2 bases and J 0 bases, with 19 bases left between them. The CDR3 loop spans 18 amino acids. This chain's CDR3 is CASSPKAPTSLMNTEAFF. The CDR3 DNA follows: TGTGCCAGCTCACCAAAGGCGCCGACATCTTTAATGAACACTGAAGCTTTCTTT.